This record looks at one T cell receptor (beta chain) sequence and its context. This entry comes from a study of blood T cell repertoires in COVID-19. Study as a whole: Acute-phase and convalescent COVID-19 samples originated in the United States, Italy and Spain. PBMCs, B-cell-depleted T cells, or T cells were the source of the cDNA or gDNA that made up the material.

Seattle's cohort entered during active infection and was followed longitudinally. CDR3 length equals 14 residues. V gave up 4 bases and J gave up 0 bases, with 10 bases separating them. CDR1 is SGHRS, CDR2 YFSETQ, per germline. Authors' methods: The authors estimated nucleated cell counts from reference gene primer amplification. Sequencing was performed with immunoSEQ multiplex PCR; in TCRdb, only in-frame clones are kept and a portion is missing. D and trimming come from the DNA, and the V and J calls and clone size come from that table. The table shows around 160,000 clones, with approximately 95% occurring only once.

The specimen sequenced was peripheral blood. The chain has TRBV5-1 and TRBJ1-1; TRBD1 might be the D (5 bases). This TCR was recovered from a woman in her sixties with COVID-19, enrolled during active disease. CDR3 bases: TGCGCCAGCAGCATGACAGCAGTGAACACTGAAGCTTTCTTT. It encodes CASSMTAVNTEAFF.